This T cell receptor (beta chain) was profiled in a study of OX40 agonist ivuxolimab in advanced cancers. The table came from immunoSEQ multiplex PCR; TCRdb's copy has only in-frame clones and leaves some out. Of about 73,000 clones in the sample, around 86% were seen once. Trimming removed 2 bases at V and 4 bases at J, with 14 bases between. Germline V lookup: CDR1 SGHTA, CDR2 FQGNSA. CDR3 length: 16 amino acids. The chain carries TRBV7-2 and TRBJ2-2; tentatively, D is TRBD2 (5 bases). Specimen: CD4+ or CD8+ T cells sorted from blood, collected in a trial of the OX40 agonist ivuxolimab. The receptor's source is an adult with an advanced solid tumor such as melanoma, head and neck, liver or kidney cancer. CDR3 protein: CASSLLIGSITGELFF. CDR3 in DNA: TGTGCCAGCAGCTTATTAATAGGGAGCATCACCGGGGAGCTGTTTTTT. Looking up the rest from reference TRBV7-2 and TRBJ2-2 gives the full variable domain: GAGVSQSPSNKVTEKGKDVELRCDPISGHTALYWYRQSLGQGLEFLIYFQGNSAPDKSGLPSDRFSAERTGGSVSTLTIQRTQQEDSAVYLCASSLLIGSITGELFFGEGSRLTVL.